A selection of T cell receptor beta chains follows, all from one sample in a study of OX40 agonist ivuxolimab in advanced cancers. Method: immunoSEQ multiplex PCR; TCRdb's copy keeps in-frame clones and lacks some. This table has 70,000 to 85,000 clones, approximately 94% appearing once. The sample was CD4+ or CD8+ T cells sorted from blood, taken in a trial of the OX40 agonist ivuxolimab. These receptors originate from an adult with an advanced solid tumor such as melanoma, head and neck, liver or kidney cancer. Both conserved end residues are part of each CDR3. D genes are given only for firm matches. Only part of the rows carry a size: once, few, many, or a class if the clone is expanded.

d_gene: TRBD2; j_gene: TRBJ2-1; v_gene: TRBV27; len: 17; abundance: .; CDR3aa: CASSKGEGPFYYNEQFF; CDR3nt: TGTGCCAGCAGCAAAGGGGAGGGCCCTTTCTACTACAATGAGCAGTTCTTC
d_gene: .; j_gene: TRBJ1-1; v_gene: TRBV11-2; len: 14; abundance: few; CDR3aa: CASSLGSENTEAFF; CDR3nt: TGTGCCAGCAGCTTAGGATCTGAGAACACTGAAGCTTTCTTT
d_gene: .; j_gene: TRBJ1-1; v_gene: TRBV7-8; len: 15; abundance: .; CDR3aa: CASSLVRGLRTEAFF; CDR3nt: TGTGCCAGCAGCTTAGTTCGGGGGCTGAGGACTGAAGCTTTCTTT
d_gene: .; j_gene: TRBJ2-7; v_gene: TRBV7-2; len: 14; abundance: .; CDR3aa: CASSLALLGNEQYF; CDR3nt: TGTGCCAGCAGCTTAGCGCTTTTGGGGAACGAGCAGTACTTC
d_gene: TRBD1; j_gene: TRBJ1-3; v_gene: TRBV29-1; len: 17; abundance: .; CDR3aa: CSVVGTGASFSGNTIYF; CDR3nt: TGCAGCGTCGTTGGGACAGGGGCCTCCTTCTCTGGAAACACCATATATTTT
d_gene: .; j_gene: TRBJ2-1; v_gene: TRBV5-1; len: 15; abundance: .; CDR3aa: CASSQSGSSYNEQFF; CDR3nt: TGCGCCAGCAGCCAGAGCGGCAGCTCCTACAATGAGCAGTTCTTC
d_gene: TRBD2; j_gene: TRBJ2-7; v_gene: TRBV7-3; len: 14; abundance: .; CDR3aa: CASSFLAGVGEQYF; CDR3nt: TGTGCCAGCAGCTTCTTAGCGGGAGTCGGCGAGCAGTACTTC
d_gene: .; j_gene: TRBJ1-5; v_gene: TRBV15; len: 16; abundance: once; CDR3aa: CATSLRQSPSNQPQHF; CDR3nt: TGTGCCACCAGCCTACGGCAGAGTCCTAGCAATCAGCCCCAGCATTTT
d_gene: .; j_gene: TRBJ1-5; v_gene: TRBV19; len: 14; abundance: .; CDR3aa: CASSITGGHQPQHF; CDR3nt: TGTGCCAGTAGTATAACCGGGGGTCATCAGCCCCAGCATTTT
d_gene: .; j_gene: TRBJ1-1; v_gene: TRBV5-5; len: 13; abundance: few; CDR3aa: CASSLAVVTEAFF; CDR3nt: TGTGCCAGCAGCTTGGCCGTGGTCACTGAAGCTTTCTTT
d_gene: .; j_gene: TRBJ1-1; v_gene: TRBV5-6; len: 15; abundance: .; CDR3aa: CASSIYRVGNTEAFF; CDR3nt: TGTGCCAGCAGCATCTACAGGGTCGGGAACACTGAAGCTTTCTTT
d_gene: TRBD1; j_gene: TRBJ2-5; v_gene: TRBV6-1; len: 15; abundance: once; CDR3aa: CASTPGTGIWETQYF; CDR3nt: TGTGCCAGCACCCCCGGGACAGGGATATGGGAGACCCAGTACTTC
d_gene: TRBD1; j_gene: TRBJ2-1; v_gene: TRBV4-3; len: 16; abundance: .; CDR3aa: CASSPRTRQGGNEQFF; CDR3nt: TGCGCCAGCAGCCCCCGAACCCGACAGGGGGGCAATGAGCAGTTCTTC
d_gene: TRBD1; j_gene: TRBJ2-7; v_gene: TRBV4-1; len: 19; abundance: .; CDR3aa: CASSQERTGVVAGAVEQYF; CDR3nt: TGCGCCAGCAGCCAAGAGAGGACAGGGGTAGTGGCGGGAGCGGTTGAGCAGTACTTC
d_gene: .; j_gene: TRBJ1-3; v_gene: TRBV28; len: 13; abundance: .; CDR3aa: CASSFSSGNTIYF; CDR3nt: TGTGCCAGCAGTTTCTCTTCTGGAAACACCATATATTTT